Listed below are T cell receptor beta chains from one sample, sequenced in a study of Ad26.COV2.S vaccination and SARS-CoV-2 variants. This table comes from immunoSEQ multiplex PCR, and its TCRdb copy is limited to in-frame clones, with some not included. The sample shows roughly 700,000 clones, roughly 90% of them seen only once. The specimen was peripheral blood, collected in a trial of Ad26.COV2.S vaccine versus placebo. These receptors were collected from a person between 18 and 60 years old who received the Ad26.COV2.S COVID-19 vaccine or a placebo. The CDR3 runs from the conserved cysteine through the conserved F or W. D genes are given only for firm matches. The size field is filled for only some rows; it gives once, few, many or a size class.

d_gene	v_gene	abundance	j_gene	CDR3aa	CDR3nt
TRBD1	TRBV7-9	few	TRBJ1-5	CASSSGTGSQPQHF	TGTGCCAGCAGCTCTGGGACAGGGAGTCAGCCCCAGCATTTT
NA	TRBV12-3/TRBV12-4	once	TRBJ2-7	CASSLDSTYEQYF	TGTGCCAGCAGTTTAGACTCGACCTACGAGCAGTACTTC
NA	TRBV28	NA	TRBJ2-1	CASSLIGPPSPYNEQFF	TGTGCCAGCAGTTTAATAGGCCCACCAAGCCCCTACAATGAGCAGTTCTTC
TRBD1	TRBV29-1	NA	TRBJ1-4	CSVSGTGGEKLFF	TGCAGCGTTTCCGGGACAGGGGGCGAAAAACTGTTTTTT
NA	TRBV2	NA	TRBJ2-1	CASSRDSSYNEQFF	TGTGCCAGCAGCCGGGACTCCTCCTACAATGAGCAGTTCTTC
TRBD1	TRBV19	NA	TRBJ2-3	CASSTGTGGGDTQYF	TGTGCCAGTAGTACAGGGACAGGCGGAGGAGATACGCAGTATTTT
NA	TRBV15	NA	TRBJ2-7	CATSTTDHYEQYF	TGTGCCACCAGCACGACCGATCACTACGAGCAGTACTTC
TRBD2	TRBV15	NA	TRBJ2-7	CATSRLGTSVWSEQYF	TGTGCCACCAGCCGCCTCGGGACTAGCGTGTGGAGCGAGCAGTACTTC
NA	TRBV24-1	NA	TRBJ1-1	CATRSPTGEAFF	TGTGCCACCCGATCCCCCACGGGGGAAGCTTTCTTT
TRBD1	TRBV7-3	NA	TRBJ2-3	CASSIRTGSTDTQYF	TGTGCCAGCAGCATTCGGACAGGTAGCACAGATACGCAGTATTTT
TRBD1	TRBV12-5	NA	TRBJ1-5	CASGQGQPQHF	TGTGCTAGTGGACAGGGGCAGCCCCAGCATTTT
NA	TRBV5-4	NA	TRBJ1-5	CASSLDNQPQHF	TGTGCCAGCAGCTTGGACAATCAGCCCCAGCATTTT
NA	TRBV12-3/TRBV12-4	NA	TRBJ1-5	CASSLGQYQPQHF	TGTGCCAGCAGTTTGGGGCAGTATCAGCCCCAGCATTTT
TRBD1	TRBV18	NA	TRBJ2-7	CASSPYPGQGSSEQYF	TGTGCCAGCTCTCCGTATCCGGGACAGGGATCTTCCGAGCAGTACTTC
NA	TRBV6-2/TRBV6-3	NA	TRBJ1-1	CASSYRPNTEAFF	TGTGCCAGCAGTTACCGGCCGAACACTGAAGCTTTCTTT
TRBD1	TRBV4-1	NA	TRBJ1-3	CASSQGTGRNTIYF	TGCGCCAGCAGCCAAGGGACAGGTCGGAACACCATATATTTT
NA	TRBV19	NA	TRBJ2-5	CASSIQGGGETQYF	TGTGCCAGTAGTATCCAGGGGGGAGGAGAGACCCAGTACTTC
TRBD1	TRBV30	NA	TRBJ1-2	CAWSVPSRDRREGYTF	TGTGCCTGGAGTGTACCCTCGAGGGACAGAAGGGAAGGCTACACCTTC
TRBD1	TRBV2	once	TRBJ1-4	CASSRTGVSTNEKLFF	TGTGCCAGCAGTAGGACAGGGGTCTCAACTAATGAAAAACTGTTTTTT
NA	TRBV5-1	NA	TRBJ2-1	CASSLASGDNEQFF	TGCGCCAGCAGCTTGGCATCAGGCGACAATGAGCAGTTCTTC
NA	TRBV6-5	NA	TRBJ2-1	CASNSISVYNEQFF	TGTGCCAGCAACAGCATCTCAGTGTACAATGAGCAGTTCTTC
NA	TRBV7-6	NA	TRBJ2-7	CASSLGASYEQYF	TGTGCCAGCAGCTTAGGGGCCTCCTACGAGCAGTACTTC
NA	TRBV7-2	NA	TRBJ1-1	CASSPIEGTEAFF	TGTGCCAGCAGCCCGATTGAGGGCACTGAAGCTTTCTTT
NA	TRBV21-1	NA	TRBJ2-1	CASSKRPTGGLGEQFF	TGTGCCAGCAGCAAACGTCCGACAGGGGGACTCGGGGAGCAGTTCTTC
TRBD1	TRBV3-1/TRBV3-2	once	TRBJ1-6	CASLDRASTSPLHF	TGTGCCAGCCTGGACAGGGCATCGACTTCACCCCTCCACTTT
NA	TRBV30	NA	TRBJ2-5	CAWSVRDYKAQYF	TGTGCCTGGAGTGTAAGGGATTACAAGGCCCAGTACTTC
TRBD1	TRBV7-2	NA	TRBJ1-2	CASSPSTDRVLRYGYTF	TGTGCCAGCAGCCCAAGCACGGACAGGGTGCTTCGGTATGGCTACACCTTC
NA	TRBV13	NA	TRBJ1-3	CASRREGSGNTIYF	TGTGCCAGCCGTCGGGAAGGGTCTGGAAACACCATATATTTT
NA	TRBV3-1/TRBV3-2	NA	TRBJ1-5	CASSQDAGLGQPQHF	TGTGCCAGCAGCCAAGATGCCGGATTGGGTCAGCCCCAGCATTTT
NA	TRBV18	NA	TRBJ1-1	CASSSVRGGLNTEAFF	TGTGCCAGCTCATCTGTACGGGGCGGGTTAAACACTGAAGCTTTCTTT
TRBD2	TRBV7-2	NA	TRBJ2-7	CASSTAPGGGGNYEQYF	TGTGCCAGCAGCACCGCCCCAGGCGGCGGGGGAAACTACGAGCAGTACTTC
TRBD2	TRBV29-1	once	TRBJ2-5	CSVGLAGAQETQYF	TGCAGCGTAGGACTAGCGGGGGCCCAAGAGACCCAGTACTTC
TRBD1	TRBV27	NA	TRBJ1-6	CASSPWTGGAPLHF	TGTGCCAGCAGTCCCTGGACAGGGGGCGCCCCCCTCCACTTT
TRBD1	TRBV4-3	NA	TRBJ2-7	CASSQEGQEGYEQYF	TGCGCCAGCAGCCAAGAGGGACAGGAAGGTTACGAGCAGTACTTC
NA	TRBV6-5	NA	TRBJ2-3	CASSGSRGRSDTQYF	TGTGCCAGCAGCGGCTCCAGGGGAAGGTCAGATACGCAGTATTTT
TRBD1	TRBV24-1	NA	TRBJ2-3	CATTPGTGTDTQYF	TGTGCCACCACTCCGGGGACAGGTACAGATACGCAGTATTTT
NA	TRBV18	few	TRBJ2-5	CASSRDTQETQYF	TGTGCCAGCTCACGGGACACCCAAGAGACCCAGTACTTC
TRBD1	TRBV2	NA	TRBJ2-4	CASRVDRGGTKNIQYF	TGTGCCAGCAGGGTTGACAGGGGTGGGACCAAAAACATTCAGTACTTC
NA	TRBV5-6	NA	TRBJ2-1	CASSLAPTSEQFF	TGTGCCAGCAGCTTGGCCCCGACTAGTGAGCAGTTCTTC
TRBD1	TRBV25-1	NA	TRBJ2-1	CASSARRPGQGAGEQFF	TGTGCCAGCAGTGCCCGGCGACCGGGACAGGGGGCAGGTGAGCAGTTCTTC
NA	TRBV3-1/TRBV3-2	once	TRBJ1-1	CASSSASRDTEAFF	TGTGCCAGCAGCTCAGCCTCCAGGGACACTGAAGCTTTCTTT
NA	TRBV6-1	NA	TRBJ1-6	CASSEIRPRDSPLHF	TGTGCCAGCAGTGAAATTCGGCCAAGGGATTCACCCCTCCACTTT
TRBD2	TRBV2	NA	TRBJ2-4	CASSERLAGVIQYF	TGTGCCAGCAGTGAAAGGCTAGCGGGAGTCATTCAGTACTTC
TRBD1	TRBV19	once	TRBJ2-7	CASSITGVRFEQYF	TGTGCCAGTAGTATAACAGGGGTCCGCTTTGAGCAGTACTTC
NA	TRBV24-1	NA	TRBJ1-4	CATSDIGTNEKLFF	TGTGCCACCAGTGACATCGGAACTAATGAAAAACTGTTTTTT